The 11 T cell receptor beta chains in this list originate from one sample, sequenced in a study of blood T cell repertoires in COVID-19. TCRdb keeps only in-frame clones here, not all; method: immunoSEQ multiplex PCR. The table lists some 73,000 clones, over 65% of them singletons, with under 4.5% in the top ten. Sequenced sample: peripheral blood. The receptors were sampled from a woman between 55 and 75 years old with acute or convalescent COVID-19.

This clone has a handful of counts. CDR3: CASSGTSGSYEQYF. The CDR3 bases are TGTGCCAGCAGCGGGACTAGCGGGAGTTACGAGCAGTACTTC. This chain links TRBV9 with TRBJ2-7, with TRBD2 matching 13 bases. Per the germline V gene, CDR1 is SGDLS and CDR2 is YYNGEE. V was pared by 3 bases and J by 4 bases, with 1 base of the junction left unmatched. The CDR3 sequence is 14 residues long.

The CDR3 coding sequence is TGTGCCTGGAGCCGGGACAGGGTCTCTGGGGCCAACGTCCTGACTTTC. It yields the protein CAWSRDRVSGANVLTF. The chain links TRBV30 to TRBJ2-6; 9 bases align to TRBD1. Trimming cost V 3 bases and J 0 bases; bases outside gene matches: 3. The CDR3 contains 16 residues. Looked up from germline, CDR1 is GTSNPN and CDR2 is SVGIG (reference sequence).

This clone appeared once. The genes are TRBV30 and TRBJ1-4; D remains ambiguous. From germline, CDR1 is GTSNPN and CDR2 SVGIG (reference sequence). This CDR3 is built from 13 residues. V was cut by 3 bases and J by 5 bases, with 10 bases left in between. In DNA form, the CDR3 reads TGTGCCTGGAGGACATCCCCAAATGAAAAACTGTTTTTT. Its translation: CAWRTSPNEKLFF.

This clone turned up a few times. CDR3 sequence (DNA): TGTGCCATCAGGGGAGCGGCGAGCTCCTACAATGAGCAGTTCTTC. Its protein is CAIRGAASSYNEQFF. This chain links TRBV10-3 with TRBJ2-1; possible D gene TRBD2, 5 bases. The V end lost 6 bases, the J end lost 0 bases, and 12 bases lay between the germline ends. From germline, CDR1 is ENHRY and CDR2 SYGVKD. This CDR3 comprises 15 residues.

The genes are TRBV4-2 and TRBJ2-6; TRBD1 aligns across 7 bases. Germline V gives CDR1 LGHNA, CDR2 YNFKEQ. CDR3 length: 20 amino acids. J gave up 0 bases and V 4 bases, and 15 bases lay outside the gene matches. CDR3 DNA: TGTGCCAGCAGCCGACACATTGACAGGGTTAGTCACTCTGGGGCCAACGTCCTGACTTTC. As protein: CASSRHIDRVSHSGANVLTF.

The V and J genes are TRBV5-1 and TRBJ1-6; tentative D call: TRBD1 (5 bases). This CDR3 spans 13 amino acids. Germline loops: CDR1 SGHRS, CDR2 YFSETQ. Trimming removed 4 bases from V and 8 bases from J, with 10 bases in between. The CDR3 loop reads CASSLKQDSPLHF. The CDR3 region has the DNA TGCGCCAGCAGCCTAAAACAGGATTCACCCCTCCACTTT.

V usage is TRBV30 and J usage is TRBJ2-7; no firm D call. The CDR3 is 13 residues long. Trimming took off 0 bases at V and 6 bases at J, with 12 bases between the two ends. Germline CDR1 GTSNPN, CDR2 SVGIG (reference sequence). CDR3 sequence (DNA): TGTGCCTGGAGTGTACTGCGGAACCCCGAGCAGTACTTC. Its translation is CAWSVLRNPEQYF.

The chain links TRBV11-2 to TRBJ1-6, with 7 bases lining up with TRBD1. The CDR3 is 14 amino acids. Unmatched junction bases numbered 6, after V lost 6 bases and J lost 7 bases. Germline V gives CDR1 SGHAT, CDR2 FQNNGV. CDR3 loop: CASRIPGQNSPLHF. In DNA, the CDR3 is TGTGCCAGCAGGATTCCGGGACAGAATTCACCCCTCCACTTT.

The V gene is TRBV28, the J gene TRBJ2-7, with 8 bases identical to TRBD1. Looked up from germline, CDR1 is MDHEN and CDR2 is SYDVKM. The CDR3 sequence is 15 residues long. The trim removed 6 bases at V and 1 base at J, leaving 8 bases unmatched. CDR3 sequence: CASRGDRGGSYEQYF. The CDR3 DNA reads as TGTGCCAGCAGAGGTGACAGGGGTGGGTCCTACGAGCAGTACTTC. The full variable domain, its missing parts supplied by reference TRBV28 and TRBJ2-7, is DVKVTQSSRYLVKRTGEKVFLECVQDMDHENMFWYRQDPGLGLRLIYFSYDVKMKEKGDIPEGYSVSREKKERFSLILESASTNQTSMYLCASRGDRGGSYEQYFGPGTRLTVT.

The chain is built from TRBV9 and TRBJ1-6; the match to TRBD1 covers 8 bases. Unmatched junction bases numbered 7, after V lost 4 bases and J lost 7 bases. Germline assignment: CDR1 SGDLS and CDR2 YYNGEE. This CDR3 has 15 residues. CDR3 region: CASSMDRAGNSPLHF. The CDR3 DNA reads as TGTGCCAGCAGCATGGACAGGGCTGGGAATTCACCCCTCCACTTT.

The chain has TRBV7-9 and TRBJ1-1; D might be TRBD1 (6 bases). Per the germline V gene, CDR1 is SEHNR and CDR2 is FQNEAQ (reference sequence). V lost 6 bases, J lost 1 base, and 15 bases lay in between. The CDR3 is 15 amino acids. DNA of the CDR3: TGTGCCAGCAGGCCAGTGGGGACAAGGAACACTGAAGCTTTCTTT. This gives the protein CASRPVGTRNTEAFF.